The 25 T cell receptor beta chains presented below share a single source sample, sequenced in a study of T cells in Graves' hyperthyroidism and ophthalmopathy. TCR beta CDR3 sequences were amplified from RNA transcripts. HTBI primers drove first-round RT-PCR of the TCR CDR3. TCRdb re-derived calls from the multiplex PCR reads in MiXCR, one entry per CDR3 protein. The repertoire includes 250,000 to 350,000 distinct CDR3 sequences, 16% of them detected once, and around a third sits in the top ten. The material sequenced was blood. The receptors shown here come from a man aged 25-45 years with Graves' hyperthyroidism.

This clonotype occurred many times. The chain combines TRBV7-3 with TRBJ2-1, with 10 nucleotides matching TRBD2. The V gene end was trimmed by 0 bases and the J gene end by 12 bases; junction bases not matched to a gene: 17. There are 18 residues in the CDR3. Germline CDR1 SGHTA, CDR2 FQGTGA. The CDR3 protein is CASSLTPSAGAGGKSQFF. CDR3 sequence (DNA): TGTGCCAGCAGCTTAACTCCCAGCGCAGGAGCGGGAGGGAAATCGCAGTTCTTC.

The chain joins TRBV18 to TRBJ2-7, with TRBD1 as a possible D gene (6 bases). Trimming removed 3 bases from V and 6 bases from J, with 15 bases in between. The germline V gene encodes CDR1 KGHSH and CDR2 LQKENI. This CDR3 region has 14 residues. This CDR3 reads CASSPRKGEAEQYF. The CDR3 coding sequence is TGTGCCAGCTCACCTCGGAAGGGGGAAGCCGAGCAGTACTTC.

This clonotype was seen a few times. CDR3 sequence: CASSADKGETQYF. CDR3 DNA sequence: TGTGCCAGCAGCGCCGACAAGGGGGAGACCCAGTACTTC. This rearrangement joins TRBV9 to TRBJ2-5, with D possibly matching TRBD1 (5 bases). In germline, CDR1 is SGDLS, CDR2 YYNGEE. With 3 bases removed from V and 5 bases from J, the gap between germline ends came to 11 bases. The CDR3 spans 13 residues.

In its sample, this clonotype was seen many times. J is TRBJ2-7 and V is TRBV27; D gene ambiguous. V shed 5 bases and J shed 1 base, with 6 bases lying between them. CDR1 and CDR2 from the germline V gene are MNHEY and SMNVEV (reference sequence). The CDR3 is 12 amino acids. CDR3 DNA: TGTGCCAGCAGTGGTGAGTCCTACGAGCAGTACTTC. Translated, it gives CASSGESYEQYF.

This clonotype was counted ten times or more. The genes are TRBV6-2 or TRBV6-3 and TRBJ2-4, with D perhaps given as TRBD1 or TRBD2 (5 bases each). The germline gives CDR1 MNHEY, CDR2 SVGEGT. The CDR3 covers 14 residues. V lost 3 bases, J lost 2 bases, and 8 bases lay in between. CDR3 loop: CASSYGGTKNIQYF. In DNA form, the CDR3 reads TGTGCCAGCAGTTATGGGGGAACCAAAAACATTCAGTACTTC.

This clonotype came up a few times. The CDR3 sequence is CASSESPGRVYGYTF. The CDR3 DNA reads TGTGCCAGCAGTGAGTCGCCAGGGAGGGTCTATGGCTACACCTTC. The V call is TRBV6-2 or TRBV6-3, the J call TRBJ1-2; D may be TRBD1 (5 bases). This CDR3 is built from 15 residues. Between the trimmed V and J ends, which lost 5 bases and 4 bases, there was a span of 17 bases. Per the germline V gene, CDR1 is MNHEY and CDR2 is SVGEGT.

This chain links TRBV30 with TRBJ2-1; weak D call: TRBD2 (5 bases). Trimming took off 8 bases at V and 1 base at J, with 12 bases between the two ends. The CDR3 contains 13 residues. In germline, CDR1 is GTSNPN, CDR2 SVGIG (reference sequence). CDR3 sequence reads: CAGEAVSYNEQFF. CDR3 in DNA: TGTGCCGGGGAAGCGGTTTCCTACAATGAGCAGTTCTTC. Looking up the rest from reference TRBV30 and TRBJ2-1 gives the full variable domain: SQTIHQWPATLVQPVGSPLSLECTVEGTSNPNLYWYRQAAGRGLQLLFYSVGIGQISSEVPQNLSASRPQDRQFILSSKKLLLSDSGFYLCAGEAVSYNEQFFGPGTRLTVL.

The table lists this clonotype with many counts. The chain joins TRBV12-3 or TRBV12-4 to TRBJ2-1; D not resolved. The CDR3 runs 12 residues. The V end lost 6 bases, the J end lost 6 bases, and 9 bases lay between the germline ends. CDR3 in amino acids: CASRGLGNEQFF. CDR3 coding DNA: TGTGCCAGCAGGGGATTAGGCAATGAGCAGTTCTTC.

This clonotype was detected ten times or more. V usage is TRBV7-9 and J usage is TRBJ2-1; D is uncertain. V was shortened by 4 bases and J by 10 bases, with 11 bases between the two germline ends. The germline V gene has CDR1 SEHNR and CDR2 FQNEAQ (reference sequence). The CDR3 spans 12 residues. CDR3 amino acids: CASSSLAREQFF. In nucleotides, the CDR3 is TGTGCCAGCAGCTCCCTTGCCAGGGAGCAGTTCTTC.

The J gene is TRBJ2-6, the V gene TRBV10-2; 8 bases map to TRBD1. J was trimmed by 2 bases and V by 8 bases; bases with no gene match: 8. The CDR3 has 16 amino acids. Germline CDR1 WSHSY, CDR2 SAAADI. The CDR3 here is CASRDRKTTGANVLTF. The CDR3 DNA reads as TGCGCCAGCCGGGACAGGAAAACCACTGGGGCCAACGTCCTGACTTTC.

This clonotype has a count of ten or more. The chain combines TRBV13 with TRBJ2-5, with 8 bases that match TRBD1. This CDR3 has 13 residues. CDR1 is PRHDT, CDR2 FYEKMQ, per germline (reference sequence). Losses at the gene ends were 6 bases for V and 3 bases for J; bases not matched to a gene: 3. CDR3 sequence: CASRLTGEETQYF. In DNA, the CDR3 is TGTGCCAGCAGACTGACAGGGGAAGAGACCCAGTACTTC.

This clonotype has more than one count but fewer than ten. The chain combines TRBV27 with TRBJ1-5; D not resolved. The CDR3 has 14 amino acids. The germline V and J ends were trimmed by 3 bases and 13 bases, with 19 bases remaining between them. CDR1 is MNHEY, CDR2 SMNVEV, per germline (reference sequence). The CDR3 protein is CASSFNLVPIRQHF. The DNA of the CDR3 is TGTGCCAGCAGTTTTAACCTTGTACCTATACGACAGCATTTT.

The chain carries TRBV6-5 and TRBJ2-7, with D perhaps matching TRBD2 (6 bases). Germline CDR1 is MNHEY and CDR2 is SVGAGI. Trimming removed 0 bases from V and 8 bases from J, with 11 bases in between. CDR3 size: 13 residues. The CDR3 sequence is CASSYSYRGKQYF. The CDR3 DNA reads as TGTGCCAGCAGTTACTCGTATCGGGGGAAGCAGTACTTC.

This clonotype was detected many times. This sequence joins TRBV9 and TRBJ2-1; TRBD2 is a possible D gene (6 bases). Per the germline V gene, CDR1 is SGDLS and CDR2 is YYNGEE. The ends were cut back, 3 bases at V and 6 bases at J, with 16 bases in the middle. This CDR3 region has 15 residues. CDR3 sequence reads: CASSARETSRNEQFF. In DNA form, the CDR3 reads TGTGCCAGCAGCGCCCGGGAGACGAGTCGCAATGAGCAGTTCTTC.

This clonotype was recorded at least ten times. CDR3 DNA sequence: TGCGCCAGCAGTGAGATTCATGAGCAGTTCTTC. This translates into CASSEIHEQFF. V is TRBV10-2 and J is TRBJ2-1; no clear D gene. The CDR3 length is 11 residues. Germline V gene sequence: CDR1 WSHSY, CDR2 SAAADI. V dropped 2 bases and J dropped 8 bases, with 4 bases sitting between them.

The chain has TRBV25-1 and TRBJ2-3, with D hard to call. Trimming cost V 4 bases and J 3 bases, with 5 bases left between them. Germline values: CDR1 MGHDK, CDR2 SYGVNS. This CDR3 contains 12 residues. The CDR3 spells CASSADTDTQYF. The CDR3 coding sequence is TGTGCCAGCAGTGCGGATACAGATACGCAGTATTTT.

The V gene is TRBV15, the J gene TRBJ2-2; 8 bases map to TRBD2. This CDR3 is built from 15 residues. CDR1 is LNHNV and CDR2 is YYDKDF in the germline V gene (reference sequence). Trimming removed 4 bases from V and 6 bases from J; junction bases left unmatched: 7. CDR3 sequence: CATSTGREVPGELFF. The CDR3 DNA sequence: TGTGCCACCAGCACCGGGCGGGAGGTTCCCGGGGAGCTGTTTTTT.

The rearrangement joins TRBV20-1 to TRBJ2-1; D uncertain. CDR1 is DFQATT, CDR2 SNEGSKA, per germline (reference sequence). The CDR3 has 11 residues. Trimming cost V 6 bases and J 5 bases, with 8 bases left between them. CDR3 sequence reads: CSAAPDNEQFF. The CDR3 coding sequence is TGCAGTGCCGCTCCGGACAATGAGCAGTTCTTC.

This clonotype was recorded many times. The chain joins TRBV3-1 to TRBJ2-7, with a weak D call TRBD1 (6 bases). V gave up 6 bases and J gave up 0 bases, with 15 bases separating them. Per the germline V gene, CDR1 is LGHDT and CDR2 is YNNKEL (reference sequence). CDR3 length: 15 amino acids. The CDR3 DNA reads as TGTGCCAGCAGGGGCTTAGGACAGAGCTCCTACGAGCAGTACTTC. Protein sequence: CASRGLGQSSYEQYF.

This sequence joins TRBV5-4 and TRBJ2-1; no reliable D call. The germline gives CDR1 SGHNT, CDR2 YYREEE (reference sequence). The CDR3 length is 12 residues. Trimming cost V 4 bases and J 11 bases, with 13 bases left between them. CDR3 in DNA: TGTGCCAGCAGCCCGACGGCGGAAAAGCAGTTCTTC. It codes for CASSPTAEKQFF.

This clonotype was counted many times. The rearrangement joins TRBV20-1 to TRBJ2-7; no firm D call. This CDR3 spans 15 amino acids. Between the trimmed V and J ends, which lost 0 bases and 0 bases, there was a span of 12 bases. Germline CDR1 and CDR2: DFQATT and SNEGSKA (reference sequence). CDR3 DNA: TGCAGTGCTAGAGATCTCAGGAAGAGCTCCTACGAGCAGTACTTC. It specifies CSARDLRKSSYEQYF.

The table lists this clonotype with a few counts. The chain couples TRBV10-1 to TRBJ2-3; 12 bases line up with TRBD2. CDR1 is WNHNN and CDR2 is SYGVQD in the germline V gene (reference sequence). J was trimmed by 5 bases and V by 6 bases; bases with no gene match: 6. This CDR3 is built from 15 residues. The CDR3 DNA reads TGCGCCAGCAGGACGCTAGCGGGAGGGGGAGATACGCAGTATTTT. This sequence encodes CASRTLAGGGDTQYF.

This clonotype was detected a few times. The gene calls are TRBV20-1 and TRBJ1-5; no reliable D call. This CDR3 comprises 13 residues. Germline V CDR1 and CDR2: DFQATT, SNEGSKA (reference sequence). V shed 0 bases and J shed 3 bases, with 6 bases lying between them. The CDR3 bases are TGCAGTGCTAGAGATCCCTTCAATCAGCCCCAGCATTTT. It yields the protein CSARDPFNQPQHF.

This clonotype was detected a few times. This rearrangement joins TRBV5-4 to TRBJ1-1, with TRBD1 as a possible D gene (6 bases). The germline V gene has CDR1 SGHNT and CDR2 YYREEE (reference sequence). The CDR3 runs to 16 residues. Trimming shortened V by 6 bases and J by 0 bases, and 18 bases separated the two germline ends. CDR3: CASKRGGGIMNTEAFF. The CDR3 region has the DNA TGTGCCAGCAAGAGGGGGGGGGGGATCATGAACACTGAAGCTTTCTTT.

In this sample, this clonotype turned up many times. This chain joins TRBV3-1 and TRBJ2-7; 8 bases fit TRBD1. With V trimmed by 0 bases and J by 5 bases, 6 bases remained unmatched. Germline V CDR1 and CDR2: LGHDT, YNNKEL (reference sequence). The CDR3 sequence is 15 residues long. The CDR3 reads CASSQDLRTGNEQYF. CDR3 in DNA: TGTGCCAGCAGCCAAGATTTAAGGACAGGGAACGAGCAGTACTTC.